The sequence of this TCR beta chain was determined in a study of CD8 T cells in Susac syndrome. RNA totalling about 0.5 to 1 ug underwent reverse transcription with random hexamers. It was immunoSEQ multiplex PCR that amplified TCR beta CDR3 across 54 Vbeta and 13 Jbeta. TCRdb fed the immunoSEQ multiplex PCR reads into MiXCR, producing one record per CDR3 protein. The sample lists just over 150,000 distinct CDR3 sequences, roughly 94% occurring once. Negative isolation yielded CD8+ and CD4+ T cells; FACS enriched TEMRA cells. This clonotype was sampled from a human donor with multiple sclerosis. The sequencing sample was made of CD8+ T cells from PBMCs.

For the CDR3, the DNA is TGTGCCAGCAGCTTTAACCTGGAAGCTTTCTTT. It yields the protein CASSFNLEAFF. This chain uses TRBV13 with TRBJ1-1; D not certain. Trimming left V 3 bases short and J 8 bases short, with 7 bases between. The CDR3 consists of 11 residues. Germline V gene data show CDR1 as PRHDT and CDR2 as FYEKMQ (reference sequence).